Shown below are 5 T cell receptor beta chains from a single sample sequenced in a study of siplizumab effects on memory and regulatory T cells. TCRdb's copy holds only in-frame clones and misses some; the assay was immunoSEQ multiplex PCR. The data hold fewer than 20,000 clones, with over 45% observed a single time. Which antigens these TCRs recognize remains unknown. A 37°C coculture lasting five to seven days was applied to the mixed lymphocyte reaction cells. The sequencing input was CFSE-low (dividing) CD4+ T cells sorted from an allogeneic mixed lymphocyte reaction. These receptors were collected from a human donor in good health; the cells came from an allogeneic mixed lymphocyte reaction.

The rearrangement links TRBV6-5 to TRBJ2-7; D uncertain. Trimming cost V 0 bases and J 0 bases, with 9 bases left between them. The CDR3 consists of 15 residues. Germline V gene data show CDR1 as MNHEY and CDR2 as SVGAGI. CDR3 amino acids: CASSYSTDRSYEQYF. CDR3 coding DNA: TGTGCCAGCAGTTACTCAACCGACCGCTCCTACGAGCAGTACTTC.

V gene TRBV18 combines with J gene TRBJ1-4; possible D gene TRBD1, 6 bases. Trimming shortened V by 5 bases and J by 5 bases, and 15 bases separated the two germline ends. This CDR3 is 15 amino acids long. Germline V CDR1 and CDR2: KGHSH, LQKENI. Here the CDR3 DNA reads TGTGCCAGCTCAATCTACAGGGAGGGGAATGAAAAACTGTTTTTT. Protein: CASSIYREGNEKLFF.

The chain carries TRBV7-6 and TRBJ2-5; 7 bases are a match to TRBD1. The CDR3 loop spans 13 amino acids. V lost 5 bases and J lost 5; bases outside the gene matches: 5. Germline-derived CDR1 and CDR2 are SGHVS and FNYEAQ. CDR3 sequence: CASSVGGQETQYF. The CDR3 DNA follows: TGTGCCAGCAGCGTAGGGGGCCAGGAGACCCAGTACTTC.

By share, this clone ranks as medium-sized. This CDR3 reads CASSPGQPYGYTF. DNA of the CDR3: TGTGCCAGCTCACCAGGACAGCCCTATGGCTACACCTTC. V usage is TRBV18 and J usage is TRBJ1-2, with a possible D match to TRBD1 (6 bases). CDR3 size: 13 residues. In germline, CDR1 is KGHSH, CDR2 LQKENI. V was clipped by 2 bases and J by 4 bases, with 8 bases between them.

V is TRBV18 and J is TRBJ1-2; D gene ambiguous. Germline-derived CDR1 and CDR2 are KGHSH and LQKENI. The CDR3 totals 14 residues. V gave up 0 bases and J gave up 4 bases, with 9 bases separating them. CDR3 nucleotides: TGTGCCAGCTCACCACCGGGGAGGGTCTATGGCTACACCTTC. It yields the protein CASSPPGRVYGYTF.